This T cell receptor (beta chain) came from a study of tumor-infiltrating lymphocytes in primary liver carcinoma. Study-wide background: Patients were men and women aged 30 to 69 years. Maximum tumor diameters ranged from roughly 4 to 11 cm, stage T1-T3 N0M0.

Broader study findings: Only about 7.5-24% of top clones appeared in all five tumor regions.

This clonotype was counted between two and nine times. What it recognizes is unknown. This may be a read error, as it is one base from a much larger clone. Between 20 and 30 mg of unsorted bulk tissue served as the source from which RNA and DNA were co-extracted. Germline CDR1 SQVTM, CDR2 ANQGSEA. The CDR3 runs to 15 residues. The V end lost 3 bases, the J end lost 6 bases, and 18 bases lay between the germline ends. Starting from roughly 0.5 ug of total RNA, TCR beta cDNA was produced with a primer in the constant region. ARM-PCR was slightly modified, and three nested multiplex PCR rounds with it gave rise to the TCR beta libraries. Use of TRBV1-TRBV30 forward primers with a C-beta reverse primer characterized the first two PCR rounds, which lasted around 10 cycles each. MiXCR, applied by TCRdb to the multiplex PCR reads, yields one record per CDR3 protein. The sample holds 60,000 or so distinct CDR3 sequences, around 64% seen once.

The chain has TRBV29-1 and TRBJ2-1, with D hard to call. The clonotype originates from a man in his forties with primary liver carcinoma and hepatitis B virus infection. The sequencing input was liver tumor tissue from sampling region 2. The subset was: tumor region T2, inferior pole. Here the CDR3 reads CSVDPSRANTNEQFF. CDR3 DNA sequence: TGCAGCGTTGATCCTTCTAGGGCCAATACCAATGAGCAGTTCTTC.